This T cell receptor (beta chain) comes out of a study of T cell responses to AZD1222 COVID-19 vaccine. Whole-study results and caveats: With dominance at 160-218 and 743-854, vaccine-associated CD4 TCRs spanned spike.

Method: immunoSEQ multiplex PCR; TCRdb's copy keeps in-frame clones and lacks some. The table has 160,000 or so clones, roughly 90% seen once. The CDR3 is made up of 11 amino acids. V dropped 5 bases and J dropped 2 bases, with 3 bases sitting between them. Worth noting for this clone: The antigen is not known. In the same sample, other DNA sequences code for this CDR3.

Sequencing used peripheral blood, obtained 28 days after the second AZD1222 dose. This sequence was found in an adult who received the AZD1222 COVID-19 vaccine. This chain joins TRBV12-3 or TRBV12-4 and TRBJ2-5, with D unclear. Here the CDR3 reads CASSQQETQYF. CDR3 DNA sequence: TGTGCCAGCAGTCAACAAGAGACCCAGTACTTC.